These 7 T cell receptor beta chains share one sample of origin, sequenced in a study of identical twins. TCRdb fed the 5' RACE reads into MiXCR, producing one record per CDR3 protein. The table lists about 470,000 distinct CDR3 sequences, 20% to 25% of them singletons. The same data also went into a second study, on T cells expressing NK-cell markers.

Sequencing was carried out using CD4+ T cells sorted from blood. These receptor sequences come from a woman aged 18-29 years in good health.

This rearrangement joins TRBV15 to TRBJ2-3, with unresolved D. The V gene's germline CDR1 is LNHNV and CDR2 YYDKDF (reference sequence). V shed 5 bases and J shed 1 base, with 7 bases lying between them. The CDR3 spans 13 residues. CDR3 DNA sequence: TGTGCCACCAGCGCGCCTCGCACAGATACGCAGTATTTT. This translates into CATSAPRTDTQYF.

This chain links TRBV5-6 with TRBJ2-5; 9 nucleotides match TRBD2. CDR1 is SGHDT and CDR2 is YYEEEE in the germline V gene. V gave up 10 bases and J gave up 5 bases; unmatched junction bases: 12. The CDR3 has 14 residues. In DNA, the CDR3 is TGTGCCGGTTTAAATAGCGGGAGAACGGAGACCCAGTACTTC. The encoded protein is CAGLNSGRTETQYF.

CDR3 nucleotide sequence: TGTGCCATCAGTGCACCGGGACAGGGGGCTAATGGCTACACCTTC. Protein product: CAISAPGQGANGYTF. This chain joins TRBV10-3 and TRBJ1-2; 12 nucleotides match TRBD1. J lost 6 bases, V lost 4 bases, and 6 bases had no gene match. Germline V lookup: CDR1 ENHRY, CDR2 SYGVKD. CDR3 length: 15 amino acids.

A word on this clonotype: At one boundary the junction diverges from the germline segment, which might be a read error. V and J are TRBV5-5 and TRBJ2-7, with TRBD2 identical over 8 bases. The CDR3 extends over 12 amino acids. The germline V gene has CDR1 SGHKS and CDR2 YYEKEE (reference sequence). CDR3 DNA: TGTGCCAGCAGCTGGGGGTTGAGCGGGAGAGACTTC. Its protein is CASSWGLSGRDF. The variable domain in full, with the rest retrieved from reference TRBV5-5 and TRBJ2-7, is DAGVTQSPTHLIKTRGQQVTLRCSPISGHKSVSWYQQVLGQGPQFIFQYYEKEERGRGNFPDRFSARQFPNYSSELNVNALLLGDSALYLCASSWGLSGRDFGPGTRLTVT.

This clonotype was seen more than once but under ten times. The V and J genes are TRBV7-2 and TRBJ1-2; TRBD1 might be the D (5 bases). CDR1 and CDR2 (germline): SGHTA, FQGNSA. Trimming removed 2 bases at V and 1 base at J, with 8 bases between. The CDR3 has 14 amino acids. The DNA of the CDR3 is TGTGCCAGCAGCTTAAAGGGGCATAACTATGGCTACACCTTC. This translates into CASSLKGHNYGYTF.

In DNA, the CDR3 is TGCGCCAGCAGCTTGGCCCCGGGACAGGGGCGCGATGTCCACTTT. The encoded protein is CASSLAPGQGRDVHF. The chain recombines TRBV5-1 with TRBJ1-6; 10 nucleotides line up with TRBD1. Losses at the gene ends were 0 bases for V and 17 bases for J; bases not matched to a gene: 11. Germline CDR1 SGHRS, CDR2 YFSETQ. This CDR3 region has 15 residues.

This clonotype was seen repeatedly, ten times or more. The V gene is TRBV4-2, the J gene TRBJ2-2; TRBD1 might be the D (6 bases). Trimming pared 2 bases from V and 1 base from J, leaving 11 bases between. The CDR3 consists of 16 residues. Germline V gives CDR1 LGHNA, CDR2 YNFKEQ. This CDR3 is CASSQPPGQNTGELFF. CDR3 DNA: TGTGCCAGCAGCCAACCTCCGGGACAGAACACCGGGGAGCTGTTTTTT.